This T cell receptor (beta chain) emerged from a study of high-grade serous ovarian cancer treatment subgroups. This clone was observed a few times. V gave up 1 base and J gave up 4 bases, with 10 bases separating them. Germline loops: CDR1 MNHNS, CDR2 SASEGT. The CDR3 runs to 14 residues. Tumor tissue was taken before any definitive surgery or chemotherapy was given. Using immunoSEQ multiplex PCR, the repertoire was profiled, and TCRdb retains in-frame clones only, with some absent. The table has about 10,000 clones, around 68% seen once. The specimen was tumor tissue. The rearrangement links TRBV6-1 to TRBJ2-5; tentatively, D is TRBD2 (6 bases). The TCR comes from a human donor with high-grade serous ovarian cancer. This chain's CDR3 is CASSEGGTPETQYF. The CDR3 DNA is TGTGCCAGCAGTGAAGGGGGGACTCCAGAGACCCAGTACTTC.